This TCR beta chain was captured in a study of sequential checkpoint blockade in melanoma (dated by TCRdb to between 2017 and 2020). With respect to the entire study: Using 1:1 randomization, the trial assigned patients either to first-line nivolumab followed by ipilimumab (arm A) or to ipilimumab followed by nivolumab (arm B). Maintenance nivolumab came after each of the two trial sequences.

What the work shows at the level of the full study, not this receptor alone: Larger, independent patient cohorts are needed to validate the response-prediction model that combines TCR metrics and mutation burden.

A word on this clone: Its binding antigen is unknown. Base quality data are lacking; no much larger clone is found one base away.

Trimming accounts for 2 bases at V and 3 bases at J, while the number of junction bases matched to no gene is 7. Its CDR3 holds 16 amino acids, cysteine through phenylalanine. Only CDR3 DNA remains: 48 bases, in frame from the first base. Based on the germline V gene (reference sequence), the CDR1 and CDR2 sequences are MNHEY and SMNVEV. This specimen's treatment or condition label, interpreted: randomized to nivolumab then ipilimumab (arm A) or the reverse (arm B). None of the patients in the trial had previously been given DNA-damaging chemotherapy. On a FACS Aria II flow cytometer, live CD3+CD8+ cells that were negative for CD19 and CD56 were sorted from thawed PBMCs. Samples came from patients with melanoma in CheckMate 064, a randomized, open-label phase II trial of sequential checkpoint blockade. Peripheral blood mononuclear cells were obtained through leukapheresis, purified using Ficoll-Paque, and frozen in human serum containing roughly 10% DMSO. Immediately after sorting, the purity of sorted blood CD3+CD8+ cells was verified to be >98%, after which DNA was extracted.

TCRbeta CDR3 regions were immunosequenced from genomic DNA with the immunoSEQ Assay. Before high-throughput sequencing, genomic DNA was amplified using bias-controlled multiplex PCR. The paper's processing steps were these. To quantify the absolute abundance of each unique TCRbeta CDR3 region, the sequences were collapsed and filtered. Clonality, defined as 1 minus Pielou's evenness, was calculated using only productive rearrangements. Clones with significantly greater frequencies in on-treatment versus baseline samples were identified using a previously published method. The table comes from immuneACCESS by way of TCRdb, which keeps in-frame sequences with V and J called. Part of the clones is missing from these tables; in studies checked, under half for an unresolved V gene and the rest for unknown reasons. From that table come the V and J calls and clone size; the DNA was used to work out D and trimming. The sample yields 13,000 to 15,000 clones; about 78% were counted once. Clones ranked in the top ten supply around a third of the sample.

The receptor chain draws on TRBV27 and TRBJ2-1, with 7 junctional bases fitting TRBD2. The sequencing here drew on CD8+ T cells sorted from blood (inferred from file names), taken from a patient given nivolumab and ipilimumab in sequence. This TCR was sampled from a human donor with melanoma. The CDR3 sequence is CASSLTREAVYNEQFF. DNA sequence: TGTGCCAGCAGTTTAACTCGGGAGGCGGTCTACAATGAGCAGTTCTTC.